This TCR beta chain was captured in a study of response to subunit inactivated influenza vaccine (dated by TCRdb to the late 2010s). Some background on the complete study: To follow how T cells responded to a trivalent subunit inactivated influenza vaccine, the researchers relied on deep quantitative profiling of the T cell receptor repertoire.

Library preparation used RT-PCR. This sample was sequenced with an Illumina HiSeq 2500. TCRdb redid the processing of the public reads, applying fastp at Q25 and MiXCR, and retained in-frame beta chains. When rows share a CDR3 protein, they turn into one entry using the most common DNA and genes. The sample records 300,000 to 350,000 distinct CDR3 sequences, around a fifth of which are singletons. In total, the top ten clones hold more than 8.5% of the sample. This clonotype has more than one count but fewer than ten. Its antigen is unknown. Nothing much larger sits one base from this clone, and base qualities are not available. Looking up the germline V gene (reference sequence) yields CDR1 LNHDA and CDR2 SQIVND. Measured from the cysteine to the phenylalanine, the CDR3 is 13 residues long. The kept DNA is CDR3 alone, 39 bases in frame from the first base. Relative to germline, V is 6 bases shorter and J is 1 base shorter, with 9 bases between their ends.

Beyond this particular receptor, the publication reports: The authors proposed that each seasonal influenza vaccination may bring in only a limited number of new T cells.

The chain links TRBV19 with TRBJ1-1; no D gene call is confident. The sample consisted of PBMCs from blood, taken less than 22 months after vaccination. The clonotype comes from a man between 50 and 69 years old who received an inactivated influenza vaccine. Donor details come from another sample of the same person, matched by shared clones. The DNA is as follows: TGTGCCAGTAGAACGTCAGGGAACACTGAAGCTTTCTTT. Translated, this is CASRTSGNTEAFF.